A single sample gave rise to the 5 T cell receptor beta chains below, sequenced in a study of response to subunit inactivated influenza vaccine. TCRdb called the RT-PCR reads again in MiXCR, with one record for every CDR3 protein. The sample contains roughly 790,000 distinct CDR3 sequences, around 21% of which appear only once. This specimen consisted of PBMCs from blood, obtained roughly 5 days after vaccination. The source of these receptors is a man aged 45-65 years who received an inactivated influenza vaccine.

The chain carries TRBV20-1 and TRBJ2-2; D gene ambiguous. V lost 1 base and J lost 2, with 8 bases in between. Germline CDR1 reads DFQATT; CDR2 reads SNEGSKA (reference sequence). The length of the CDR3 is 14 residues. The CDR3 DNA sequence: TGCAGTGCTAGAGTCGGATTTAACACCGGGGAGCTGTTTTTT. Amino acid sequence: CSARVGFNTGELFF.

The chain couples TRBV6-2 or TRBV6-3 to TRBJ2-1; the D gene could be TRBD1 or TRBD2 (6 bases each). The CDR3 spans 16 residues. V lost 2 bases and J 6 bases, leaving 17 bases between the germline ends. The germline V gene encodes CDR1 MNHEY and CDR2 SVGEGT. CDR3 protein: CASSYERGRLGNEQFF. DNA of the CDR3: TGTGCCAGCAGTTACGAGAGGGGGAGGTTGGGCAATGAGCAGTTCTTC.

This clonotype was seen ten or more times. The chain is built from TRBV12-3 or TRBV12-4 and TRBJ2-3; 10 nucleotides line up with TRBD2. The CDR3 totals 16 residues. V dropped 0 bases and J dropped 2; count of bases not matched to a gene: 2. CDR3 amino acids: CASSLALAGATDTQYF. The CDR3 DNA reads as TGTGCCAGCAGTTTAGCCCTAGCGGGGGCCACAGATACGCAGTATTTT.

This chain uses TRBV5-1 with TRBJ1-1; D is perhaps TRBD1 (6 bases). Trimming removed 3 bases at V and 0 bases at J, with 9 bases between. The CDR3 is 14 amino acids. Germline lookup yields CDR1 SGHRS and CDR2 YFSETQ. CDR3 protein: CASSWNRVNTEAFF. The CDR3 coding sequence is TGCGCCAGCAGCTGGAACAGGGTGAACACTGAAGCTTTCTTT.

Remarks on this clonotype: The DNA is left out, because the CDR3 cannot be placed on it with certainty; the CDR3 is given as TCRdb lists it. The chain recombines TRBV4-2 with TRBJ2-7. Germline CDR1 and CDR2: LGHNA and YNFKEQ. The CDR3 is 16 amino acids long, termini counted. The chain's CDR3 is CASSQDLWGTGTVVYF.